The 9 T cell receptor beta chains listed next were all sequenced from one sample in a study of T-cell memory formation after mild COVID-19. TCRdb passed the 5' RACE reads through MiXCR, listing each CDR3 protein once. The repertoire holds roughly 250,000 distinct CDR3 sequences, with 16% as singletons. Sequencing was carried out using PBMCs or a T cell subset sorted from them (not recorded which). The receptors originated from a man between 18 and 29 years old who had mild COVID-19 (a few samples of this study predate the infection). Cell type and time point are not known.

This clonotype showed up many times. This rearrangement joins TRBV9 to TRBJ2-3; a weak D match, TRBD1 (7 bases). The V and J ends lost 0 bases and 4 bases respectively, with 12 bases between them. The CDR3 runs to 15 residues. The germline V gene encodes CDR1 SGDLS and CDR2 YYNGEE. The chain's CDR3 is CASSVATGEADTQYF. The CDR3 nucleotides read TGTGCCAGCAGCGTAGCAACAGGGGAGGCAGATACGCAGTATTTT.

This clonotype appeared a few times. The J gene is TRBJ1-1, the V gene TRBV29-1, with D perhaps TRBD1 (6 bases). V lost 2 bases and J 4 bases, leaving 14 bases between the germline ends. The V gene's germline CDR1 is SQVTM and CDR2 ANQGSEA. The CDR3 covers 14 residues. DNA of the CDR3: TGCAGCGTTGAATCGATCAGGGGAGGCACTGAAGCTTTCTTT. Amino acid sequence: CSVESIRGGTEAFF.

The table lists this clonotype with many counts. The chain couples TRBV2 to TRBJ2-5; 11 nucleotides align to TRBD2. The CDR3 runs 13 residues. The V gene's germline CDR1 is SNHLY and CDR2 FYNNEI. J lost 5 bases, V lost 8 bases, and 4 bases had no gene match. CDR3 loop: CASSGTSGETQYF. The CDR3 coding sequence is TGTGCCAGCTCTGGGACTAGCGGCGAGACCCAGTACTTC. Together with reference TRBV2 and TRBJ2-5, the CDR3 gives the full variable domain: EPEVTQTPSHQVTQMGQEVILRCVPISNHLYFYWYRQILGQKVEFLVSFYNNEISEKSEIFDDQFSVERPDGSNFTLKIRSTKLEDSAMYFCASSGTSGETQYFGPGTRLLVL.

The chain joins TRBV14 to TRBJ2-3; D is unclear. There are 11 residues in the CDR3. Deletions cut 0 bases from V and 7 bases from J, with 2 bases between. The V gene's germline CDR1 is SGHDN and CDR2 FVKESK. The chain's CDR3 is CASSQEYTQYF. The CDR3 DNA reads TGTGCCAGCAGCCAAGAATATACGCAGTATTTT.

The chain has TRBV20-1 and TRBJ2-1; D may be TRBD2 (5 bases). This CDR3 spans 13 amino acids. Trimming left V 6 bases short and J 5 bases short, with 14 bases between. Germline loops: CDR1 DFQATT, CDR2 SNEGSKA (reference sequence). As DNA, the CDR3 is TGCAGTGCCAAACTACGGGGAGACAATGAGCAGTTCTTC. Amino acid sequence: CSAKLRGDNEQFF.

This clonotype was counted a few times. V is TRBV29-1 and J is TRBJ1-4; D not resolved. CDR3 size: 13 residues. The V end was cut by 3 bases, the J end by 6 bases, with 11 bases between. CDR1 and CDR2 (germline): SQVTM, ANQGSEA. This CDR3 is CSVEWGIDEKLFF. The CDR3 bases are TGCAGCGTTGAGTGGGGAATCGATGAAAAACTGTTTTTT.

This clonotype has a handful of counts. The V and J genes are TRBV7-8 and TRBJ1-2; 8 bases map to TRBD1. Germline V gene data show CDR1 as SGHVS and CDR2 as FQNEAQ. V was pared by 3 bases and J by 6 bases, with 15 bases of the junction left unmatched. The CDR3 extends over 17 amino acids. The CDR3 protein is CASSFHETQGAPDGYTF. In DNA form, the CDR3 reads TGTGCCAGCAGCTTCCATGAGACCCAGGGGGCGCCCGATGGCTACACCTTC. The full variable domain, its missing parts supplied by reference TRBV7-8 and TRBJ1-2, is GAGVSQSPRYKVAKRGQDVALRCDPISGHVSLFWYQQALGQGPEFLTYFQNEAQLDKSGLPSDRFFAERPEGSVSTLKIQRTQQEDSAVYLCASSFHETQGAPDGYTFGSGTRLTVV.

This clonotype has a handful of counts. The chain has TRBV29-1 and TRBJ2-1, with TRBD2 identical over 9 bases. Per germline, CDR1 SQVTM and CDR2 ANQGSEA. V dropped 4 bases and J dropped 6; count of bases not matched to a gene: 1. The CDR3 runs to 12 residues. The CDR3 DNA reads as TGCAGCGTTGTTAGCGGGGGCAATGAGCAGTTCTTC. This codes for CSVVSGGNEQFF.

V and J are TRBV20-1 and TRBJ2-5, with D tentatively TRBD2 (5 bases). Trimming removed 0 bases at V and 4 bases at J, with 12 bases between. This CDR3 contains 14 residues. Germline values: CDR1 DFQATT, CDR2 SNEGSKA (reference sequence). This CDR3 is CSARDRRVTETQYF. Written as DNA, the CDR3 is TGCAGTGCTAGAGATCGGCGGGTCACAGAGACCCAGTACTTC.